These 23 T cell receptor beta chains were sequenced from one sample in a study of cytomegalovirus exposure and HLA in healthy donors. TCRdb's copy holds only in-frame clones and misses some; the assay was immunoSEQ multiplex PCR. The data show approximately 210,000 clones, around 88% seen once. The sequenced sample was PBMCs. The receptors come from a woman between 18 and 29 years old in good health and CMV-seronegative.

The chain is built from TRBV13 and TRBJ2-7; D might be TRBD1 (5 bases). The CDR3 runs to 13 residues. Trimming removed 4 bases from V and 5 bases from J, with 12 bases in between. The V gene's germline CDR1 is PRHDT and CDR2 FYEKMQ (reference sequence). CDR3 DNA: TGTGCCAGCAGCTCCCTAGACAGAGACGAGCAGTACTTC. Translation: CASSSLDRDEQYF.

This clone was detected only once. This chain joins TRBV5-1 and TRBJ1-4; 10 positions match TRBD1. The CDR3 is made up of 15 amino acids. After removal of 3 bases from V and 7 bases from J, the junction contained 6 bases not matched to a gene. Germline V gene sequence: CDR1 SGHRS, CDR2 YFSETQ. CDR3 in DNA: TGCGCCAGCAGCTGGGACAGGGGTTCGGGTGAAAAACTGTTTTTT. It yields the protein CASSWDRGSGEKLFF.

The gene calls are TRBV5-1 and TRBJ2-1; 7 bases match TRBD1. The CDR3 is made up of 14 amino acids. After removal of 4 bases from V and 8 bases from J, the junction contained 9 bases not matched to a gene. CDR1 and CDR2 (germline): SGHRS, YFSETQ. CDR3 region: CASSLWTGWDEQFF. The CDR3 DNA follows: TGCGCCAGCAGCCTCTGGACAGGTTGGGATGAGCAGTTCTTC.

The chain employs TRBV5-1 and TRBJ1-1; possible D gene TRBD1, 6 bases. V dropped 4 bases and J dropped 4 bases, with 11 bases sitting between them. Germline V gene data show CDR1 as SGHRS and CDR2 as YFSETQ. The CDR3 consists of 13 residues. The CDR3 loop is CASSIPGVTEAFF. In DNA, the CDR3 is TGCGCCAGCAGCATACCAGGGGTCACTGAAGCTTTCTTT. Filled out from reference TRBV5-1 and TRBJ1-1, the complete variable domain reads KAGVTQTPRYLIKTRGQQVTLSCSPISGHRSVSWYQQTPGQGLQFLFEYFSETQRNKGNFPGRFSGRQFSNSRSEMNVSTLELGDSALYLCASSIPGVTEAFFGQGTRLTVV.

The chain combines TRBV28 with TRBJ1-5; TRBD1 agrees at 9 bases. The CDR3 loop spans 15 amino acids. The germline CDR1 and CDR2 sequences are MDHEN and SYDVKM. V lost 10 bases, J lost 6 bases, and 13 bases stayed unmatched. The CDR3 sequence is CATTEGTGFIQPQHF. CDR3 sequence (DNA): TGTGCCACCACTGAGGGGACAGGGTTTATTCAGCCCCAGCATTTT.

The chain links TRBV30 to TRBJ2-7, with TRBD1 matching over 11 bases. This CDR3 region has 14 residues. Unmatched junction bases numbered 10, after V lost 8 bases and J lost 4 bases. From germline, CDR1 is GTSNPN and CDR2 SVGIG (reference sequence). The CDR3 reads CAPNTRDRGYEQYF. In nucleotides, the CDR3 is TGTGCCCCAAATACTAGGGACAGGGGGTACGAGCAGTACTTC.

The chain recombines TRBV27 with TRBJ2-2; 8 bases match TRBD2. Germline values: CDR1 MNHEY, CDR2 SMNVEV (reference sequence). The CDR3 contains 15 residues. Unmatched junction bases numbered 0, after V lost 3 bases and J lost 0 bases. CDR3 sequence (DNA): TGTGCCAGCAGTTTTAGCGGGACGAACACCGGGGAGCTGTTTTTT. This sequence encodes CASSFSGTNTGELFF.

V is TRBV28 and J is TRBJ1-5; D perhaps matches TRBD1 (5 bases). The CDR3 loop spans 15 amino acids. CDR1 MDHEN and CDR2 SYDVKM come from the germline V gene. V shed 5 bases and J shed 1 base, with 12 bases lying between them. This chain's CDR3 is CASSTTDGSNQPQHF. Written as DNA, the CDR3 is TGTGCCAGCAGTACGACAGATGGGAGCAATCAGCCCCAGCATTTT.

The J gene is TRBJ2-1, the V gene TRBV25-1, with D unclear. This CDR3 region has 12 residues. Trimming stripped 3 bases from V and 3 bases from J, with 3 bases between. Per germline, CDR1 MGHDK and CDR2 SYGVNS. In DNA, the CDR3 is TGTGCCAGCAGTGACAGCTACAATGAGCAGTTCTTC. It specifies CASSDSYNEQFF.

The chain combines TRBV4-1 with TRBJ2-2; TRBD2 agrees at 7 bases. The V gene end was trimmed by 10 bases and the J gene end by 2 bases; junction bases not matched to a gene: 13. The CDR3 runs 16 residues. The V gene's germline CDR1 is MGHRA and CDR2 YSYEKL. CDR3 sequence (DNA): TGCGCCACCGCCAGAACCAGGGACTATAACACCGGGGAGCTGTTTTTT. Its protein product is CATARTRDYNTGELFF.

This clone occurred a few times. V gene TRBV6-6 combines with J gene TRBJ1-2; TRBD1 matches at 7 bases. CDR3 length: 14 amino acids. The V and J ends lost 0 bases and 4 bases, in that order; junction bases with no gene match: 2. From germline, CDR1 is MNHNY and CDR2 SVGAGI (reference sequence). The CDR3 bases are TGTGCCAGCAGTTACTCAACAGGGGCCTATGGCTACACCTTC. Protein product: CASSYSTGAYGYTF.

CDR3 residues: CASSVTGTGPTYEQYF. In nucleotides, the CDR3 is TGTGCCAGCAGCGTGACCGGGACAGGGCCCACCTACGAGCAGTACTTC. The genes are TRBV9 and TRBJ2-7; 9 nucleotides agree with TRBD1. Germline V lookup: CDR1 SGDLS, CDR2 YYNGEE. Unmatched junction bases numbered 8, after V lost 2 bases and J lost 2 bases. The CDR3 consists of 16 residues.

The gene calls are TRBV9 and TRBJ1-5; D perhaps matches TRBD1 (5 bases). The CDR3 sequence is 15 residues long. Trimming took off 2 bases at V and 5 bases at J, with 14 bases between the two ends. Per germline, CDR1 SGDLS and CDR2 YYNGEE. CDR3 sequence: CASSVGPRSYQPQHF. Written as DNA, the CDR3 is TGTGCCAGCAGCGTGGGGCCCAGGTCTTATCAGCCCCAGCATTTT.

This chain connects TRBV10-2 to TRBJ2-3, with 7 positions matching TRBD1. The CDR3 spans 13 residues. The germline gives CDR1 WSHSY, CDR2 SAAADI. V dropped 10 bases and J dropped 3; count of bases not matched to a gene: 7. In DNA form, the CDR3 reads TGCGCCACCTACCTGGGACAGACAGATACGCAGTATTTT. It encodes CATYLGQTDTQYF.

The chain combines TRBV2 with TRBJ2-1; 10 positions match TRBD2. The J segment lost 1 base and the V segment lost 7 bases, leaving 7 bases of the junction unmatched. The CDR3 totals 16 residues. The germline gives CDR1 SNHLY, CDR2 FYNNEI. DNA of the CDR3: TGTGCCAGCACGCCTAGGACTAGCGGATCCTACAATGAGCAGTTCTTC. Translation: CASTPRTSGSYNEQFF.

This sequence joins TRBV7-3 and TRBJ2-2, with 9 bases that match TRBD1. The CDR3 covers 17 residues. J was trimmed by 5 bases and V by 0 bases; bases with no gene match: 7. Per the germline V gene, CDR1 is SGHTA and CDR2 is FQGTGA. CDR3 sequence: CASSLTGGTGRTGELFF. The CDR3 DNA reads TGTGCCAGCAGCTTAACGGGGGGGACAGGGAGGACCGGGGAGCTGTTTTTT.

In this sample, this clone turned up a few times. The rearrangement uses TRBV2 and TRBJ2-1; D is possibly TRBD2 (5 bases). The V gene's germline CDR1 is SNHLY and CDR2 FYNNEI. V was cut by 1 base and J by 6 bases, with 7 bases left in between. This CDR3 has 13 amino acids. CDR3 coding DNA: TGTGCCAGCAGTGAAGGAGGGTTCAATGAGCAGTTCTTC. Translated: CASSEGGFNEQFF. Full variable domain (missing parts from reference TRBV2 and TRBJ2-1): EPEVTQTPSHQVTQMGQEVILRCVPISNHLYFYWYRQILGQKVEFLVSFYNNEISEKSEIFDDQFSVERPDGSNFTLKIRSTKLEDSAMYFCASSEGGFNEQFFGPGTRLTVL.

This sequence joins TRBV18 and TRBJ1-5; 12 positions agree with TRBD1. The CDR3 runs 16 residues. The V segment lost 4 bases and the J segment 7 bases; nucleotides outside the gene matches: 8. Germline CDR1 and CDR2: KGHSH and LQKENI. Here the CDR3 DNA reads TGTGCCAGCTCACTCCCCGGGACAGGGGGCAGACAGCCCCAGCATTTT. This encodes CASSLPGTGGRQPQHF. The full variable domain, its missing parts supplied by reference TRBV18 and TRBJ1-5, is NAGVMQNPRHLVRRRGQEARLRCSPMKGHSHVYWYRQLPEEGLKFMVYLQKENIIDESGMPKERFSAEFPKEGPSILRIQQVVRGDSAAYFCASSLPGTGGRQPQHFGDGTRLSIL.

This chain links TRBV28 with TRBJ2-2, with D possibly matching TRBD2 (7 bases). This CDR3 is 15 amino acids long. V dropped 10 bases and J dropped 1 base, with 16 bases sitting between them. Germline lookup yields CDR1 MDHEN and CDR2 SYDVKM. The CDR3 loop reads CATNSGGGNTGELFF. CDR3 DNA: TGTGCCACGAACTCGGGGGGCGGGAACACCGGGGAGCTGTTTTTT.

This chain links TRBV29-1 with TRBJ1-3; 7 bases fit TRBD1. Germline V gene data show CDR1 as SQVTM and CDR2 as ANQGSEA. The CDR3 has 14 amino acids. J lost 4 bases, V lost 4 bases, and 7 bases had no gene match. CDR3 residues: CSVGGGQLGNTIYF. In DNA form, the CDR3 reads TGCAGCGTTGGTGGGGGACAGCTAGGAAACACCATATATTTT.

The genes are TRBV30 and TRBJ1-5, with unresolved D. CDR3 size: 18 residues. Trimming took 0 bases from V and 6 from J, leaving 24 bases between them. CDR1 and CDR2 (germline): GTSNPN, SVGIG (reference sequence). In nucleotides, the CDR3 is TGTGCCTGGAGTGTACAATCCCAGGTCGGTAGTGGATTTCAGCCCCAGCATTTT. Protein product: CAWSVQSQVGSGFQPQHF.

This sequence joins TRBV10-3 and TRBJ2-3; D remains ambiguous. The CDR3 consists of 15 residues. In germline, CDR1 is ENHRY, CDR2 SYGVKD. V was trimmed by 3 bases and J by 0 bases, leaving 10 bases between them. The CDR3 region has the DNA TGTGCCATCAGTGATCCCGGGTCCAGCACAGATACGCAGTATTTT. Translating it yields CAISDPGSSTDTQYF.

The chain is built from TRBV6-1 and TRBJ1-2; D is perhaps TRBD1 (6 bases). The germline gives CDR1 MNHNS, CDR2 SASEGT. The V end lost 4 bases, the J end lost 8 bases, and 14 bases lay between the germline ends. The CDR3 runs to 13 residues. CDR3 in DNA: TGTGCCAGCAGTGTAGCAGGGGTCGAAGGCTACACCTTC. It yields the protein CASSVAGVEGYTF.